These 21 T cell receptor beta chains came from one sample sequenced in a study of cytomegalovirus exposure and HLA in healthy donors. PCR was performed using 60 Vbeta and 13 Jbeta primers. Only in-frame clones appear in the TCRdb table, and some are missing; sequencing was by immunoSEQ multiplex PCR. The sample holds about 150,000 clones, roughly 63% seen once. The material sequenced was PBMCs. The receptors stem from a woman in her fifties or sixties in good health and CMV-seropositive.

In its sample, this clone was seen a few times. The V and J genes are TRBV2 and TRBJ2-3; D not resolved. Germline-derived CDR1 and CDR2 are SNHLY and FYNNEI. With 5 bases removed from V and 5 bases from J, the gap between germline ends came to 5 bases. This CDR3 contains 11 residues. The CDR3 DNA follows: TGTGCCAGCAGTATCATAGATACGCAGTATTTT. This sequence encodes CASSIIDTQYF.

J is TRBJ1-1 and V is TRBV6-5, with 7 positions matching TRBD1. V was clipped by 6 bases and J by 8 bases; unmatched bases: 6. The CDR3 is 12 amino acids. Per the germline V gene, CDR1 is MNHEY and CDR2 is SVGAGI. The CDR3 coding sequence is TGTGCCAGCAGCGCACTACAGGGGGAAGCTTTCTTT. Its protein is CASSALQGEAFF.

The CDR3 loop reads CASSLDGGIYEQYF. For the CDR3, the DNA is TGTGCCAGCAGCTTAGATGGCGGGATCTACGAGCAGTACTTC. J is TRBJ2-7 and V is TRBV7-9; D is possibly TRBD2 (6 bases). The CDR3 totals 14 residues. The germline CDR1 and CDR2 sequences are SEHNR and FQNEAQ (reference sequence). Trimming took off 1 base at V and 3 bases at J, with 10 bases between the two ends. Full variable domain (outside the CDR3, taken from reference TRBV7-9 and TRBJ2-7): DTGVSQNPRHKITKRGQNVTFRCDPISEHNRLYWYRQTLGQGPEFLTYFQNEAQLEKSRLLSDRFSAERPKGSFSTLEIQRTEQGDSAMYLCASSLDGGIYEQYFGPGTRLTVT.

The chain couples TRBV7-2 to TRBJ1-2; 7 bases are a match to TRBD1. The junction had 7 bases not matched to a gene; V was cut back by 5 bases and J by 1 base. The V gene's germline CDR1 is SGHTA and CDR2 FQGNSA. The CDR3 sequence is 15 residues long. CDR3 nucleotide sequence: TGTGCCAGCAGCCCCCAGGGACAGATTAACTATGGCTACACCTTC. Its translation is CASSPQGQINYGYTF.

The chain couples TRBV11-2 to TRBJ2-2; D possibly corresponds to TRBD1 (6 bases). This CDR3 region has 13 residues. The V gene lost 4 bases and the J gene lost 7 bases, with 10 bases spanning the gap. Germline CDR1 is SGHAT and CDR2 is FQNNGV. The CDR3 nucleotides are TGTGCCAGCAGCTCTCAGGGGATCGGGGAGCTGTTTTTT. Its translation: CASSSQGIGELFF.

This chain joins TRBV5-1 and TRBJ1-1; D is perhaps TRBD1 (5 bases). Trimming took 1 base from V and 7 from J, leaving 11 bases between them. The CDR3 sequence is 13 residues long. Germline lookup yields CDR1 SGHRS and CDR2 YFSETQ. The CDR3 bases are TGCGCCAGCAGCTTGCGGTTGGGGGGTGAAGCTTTCTTT. It yields the protein CASSLRLGGEAFF.

V and J are TRBV18 and TRBJ1-4; 9 positions agree with TRBD1. Unmatched junction bases numbered 3, after V lost 2 bases and J lost 8 bases. Germline V gene data show CDR1 as KGHSH and CDR2 as LQKENI. The CDR3 spans 14 residues. The CDR3 region is CASSPGTGIEKLFF. DNA for the CDR3: TGTGCCAGCTCACCAGGGACAGGGATCGAAAAACTGTTTTTT.

This chain joins TRBV9 and TRBJ2-1; no firm D call. Germline CDR1 SGDLS, CDR2 YYNGEE. CDR3 size: 12 residues. The germline V and J ends were trimmed by 4 bases and 4 bases, with 6 bases remaining between them. The CDR3 sequence: CASSSTYNEQFF. The CDR3 DNA reads TGTGCCAGCAGCTCGACTTACAATGAGCAGTTCTTC. The variable domain in full, completed from reference TRBV9 and TRBJ2-1, reads DSGVTQTPKHLITATGQRVTLRCSPRSGDLSVYWYQQSLDQGLQFLIQYYNGEERAKGNILERFSAQQFPDLHSELNLSSLELGDSALYFCASSSTYNEQFFGPGTRLTVL.

The chain combines TRBV11-2 with TRBJ1-1, with 7 bases fitting TRBD1. This CDR3 contains 13 residues. With 3 bases clipped from V and 4 bases from J, the junction kept 2 bases outside the gene matches. From germline, CDR1 is SGHAT and CDR2 FQNNGV. This CDR3 is CASSFPGGTEAFF. For the CDR3, the DNA is TGTGCCAGCAGCTTCCCAGGGGGCACTGAAGCTTTCTTT.

The V call is TRBV9, the J call TRBJ2-1; 7 nucleotides agree with TRBD1. J was trimmed by 10 bases and V by 3 bases; bases with no gene match: 13. Germline V CDR1 and CDR2: SGDLS, YYNGEE. CDR3 length equals 15 residues. For the CDR3, the DNA is TGTGCCAGCAGCGCCCAGACAGGGCGATTAGGGGAGCAGTTCTTC. Residues: CASSAQTGRLGEQFF.

This clone has only a few counts. The rearrangement uses TRBV6-6 and TRBJ2-1; 7 nucleotides align to TRBD2. With 5 bases clipped from V and 5 bases from J, the junction kept 6 bases outside the gene matches. The CDR3 length is 14 residues. The germline V gene encodes CDR1 MNHNY and CDR2 SVGAGI (reference sequence). The CDR3 is CASSQGLRDNEQFF. The CDR3, as DNA: TGTGCCAGCAGTCAGGGACTACGAGACAATGAGCAGTTCTTC.

In this sample, this clone turned up a few times. V is TRBV13 and J is TRBJ1-2, with D unclear. V gave up 0 bases and J gave up 5 bases, with 16 bases separating them. The V gene's germline CDR1 is PRHDT and CDR2 FYEKMQ (reference sequence). This CDR3 contains 16 residues. CDR3 coding DNA: TGTGCCAGCAGCTTAGGCCGGGATGCAGGCAAGTATGGCTACACCTTC. Translation gives CASSLGRDAGKYGYTF.

The rearrangement joins TRBV18 to TRBJ1-4, with TRBD1 identical over 9 bases. The CDR3 consists of 15 residues. The V gene end was trimmed by 3 bases and the J gene end by 8 bases; junction bases not matched to a gene: 7. Germline V gives CDR1 KGHSH, CDR2 LQKENI. The DNA for the CDR3 is TGTGCCAGCTCACCGGGACAGGGCCGAAGGGAAAAACTGTTTTTT. It specifies CASSPGQGRREKLFF.

The chain carries TRBV5-1 and TRBJ2-5; D is ambiguous. V was cut by 0 bases and J by 7 bases, with 13 bases left in between. This CDR3 has 14 amino acids. Germline loops: CDR1 SGHRS, CDR2 YFSETQ. The chain's CDR3 is CASSLGAGPGTQYF. CDR3 in DNA: TGCGCCAGCAGCTTGGGGGCTGGGCCAGGGACCCAGTACTTC.

The chain links TRBV19 to TRBJ1-6, with 7 bases matching TRBD1. CDR1 is LNHDA, CDR2 SQIVND, per germline (reference sequence). V lost 6 bases, J lost 6 bases, and 8 bases stayed unmatched. The CDR3 spans 15 residues. CDR3 protein: CASRQTGTVNSPLHF. CDR3 coding DNA: TGTGCCAGTAGACAGACCGGGACAGTTAATTCACCCCTCCACTTT.

This chain's CDR3 is CASSLSSGSFYEQYF. CDR3 DNA sequence: TGTGCCAGCAGCTTGTCTAGCGGGAGTTTTTACGAGCAGTACTTC. V and J are TRBV5-6 and TRBJ2-5, with 10 bases matching TRBD2. The DNA end is a closer match to TRBJ2-7, so the J assignment may be wrong. CDR3 length equals 15 residues. Germline assignment: CDR1 SGHDT and CDR2 YYEEEE.

The chain has TRBV9 and TRBJ2-2, with 7 positions matching TRBD1. V shed 0 bases and J 0 bases; nucleotides not matched to a gene: 2. Germline CDR1 is SGDLS and CDR2 is YYNGEE. This CDR3 comprises 16 residues. For the CDR3, the DNA is TGTGCCAGCAGCGTAGAGGGGACAGCGAACACCGGGGAGCTGTTTTTT. Protein product: CASSVEGTANTGELFF.

Regarding this clone: At one end, the junction sequence differs from germline, possibly due to a read error. The chain links TRBV2 to TRBJ1-1; weak D call: TRBD1 (5 bases). CDR1 is SNHLY and CDR2 is FYNNEI in the germline V gene. The CDR3 is 14 amino acids. CDR3 in DNA: TGTGCCAGCAACAGCGAGCGGGGAGGGACTGAAGTTTTCTTT. Protein sequence: CASNSERGGTEVFF.

The CDR3 loop is CASSEPGTKAYF. DNA of the CDR3: TGTGCCAGCAGTGAGCCCGGGACTAAAGCCTATTTT. This rearrangement joins TRBV6-1 to TRBJ2-3; 7 bases line up with TRBD2. The CDR3 contains 12 residues. Germline CDR1 MNHNS, CDR2 SASEGT. The V and J ends lost 3 bases and 15 bases, in that order; junction bases with no gene match: 9.

The CDR3 DNA reads TGTGCCAGCAGTGAAGGAGTCGATTACGAGCAGTACTTC. This translates into CASSEGVDYEQYF. This rearrangement joins TRBV6-1 to TRBJ2-7; no clear D. CDR1 and CDR2 (germline): MNHNS, SASEGT. With 1 base removed from V and 4 bases from J, the gap between germline ends came to 8 bases. The CDR3 covers 13 residues.

This clone has just a few counts. The chain recombines TRBV11-3 with TRBJ2-2, with TRBD2 matching over 13 bases. Germline V gives CDR1 SGHNT, CDR2 YENEEA. With 5 bases clipped from V and 7 bases from J, the junction kept 10 bases outside the gene matches. This CDR3 is 17 amino acids long. The CDR3 sequence is CASSLGTSGTPDGELFF. The DNA for the CDR3 is TGTGCCAGCAGCCTAGGGACTAGCGGGACCCCCGACGGGGAGCTGTTTTTT.